The entry that follows covers one TCR beta chain sequence. These data are taken from a study of blood T cell repertoires in COVID-19. At the level of the study: Italy, Spain and the United States were the sources of the convalescent and acute COVID-19 samples. PBMCs, B-cell-depleted T cells, or T cells provided the cDNA or gDNA that made up the material.

Germline V gene sequence: CDR1 KGHSH, CDR2 LQKENI. Trimming took off 2 bases at V and 4 bases at J, with 6 bases between the two ends. This CDR3 region has 13 residues. Study processing details: Nucleated cell number was recorded as an estimate derived from reference gene primer amplification. Libraries were prepared by immunoSEQ multiplex PCR; TCRdb keeps only in-frame clonotypes and omits some of them. V and J calls and clone size are given by that table; D and trimming were obtained from the DNA. The table has about 130,000 clones, approximately 88% seen once. This TCR derives from a woman in her 30s who had recovered from COVID-19. The J gene is TRBJ1-5, the V gene TRBV18; D gene unclear. The sample was peripheral blood. CDR3 nucleotide sequence: TGTGCCAGCTCACCATCGGAGAATCAGCCCCAGCATTTT. It yields the protein CASSPSENQPQHF.